This record covers a single TCR beta chain. Its antigen is still unknown. The sample is drawn from a study of blood T cells in healthy people across ages. Study background: Every two T cells gave about one barcoded beta molecule via template switching.

Trimming pared 6 bases from V and 3 bases from J, leaving 15 bases between. The CDR3 is 14 residues long. Germline values: CDR1 DFQATT, CDR2 SNEGSKA (reference sequence). Study results and limitations: Age advanced and TCR beta diversity per million T cells fell, roughly linearly. When set beside aged donors, long-lived donors presented more naive CD4+ cells and higher diversity.

Every sample had a minimum of 7 million PBMCs isolated. Primers used in a second PCR of roughly 6 to 11 cycles were a sample-barcoded 5' primer and a J-beta primer mix. TCRdb ran MiXCR on the 5' RACE reads and lists one entry per CDR3 protein. This repertoire shows 550,000 to 700,000 distinct CDR3 sequences, 25% to 30% found once; its top ten account for less than 20%. The sequencing input was blood. This TCR was sampled from a woman in her 70s in good health. The chain carries TRBV20-1 and TRBJ2-4; D is possibly TRBD1 or TRBD2 (5 bases each). CDR3 sequence: CSADGTAVKNIQYF. CDR3 bases: TGCAGTGCCGATGGGACGGCCGTCAAAAACATTCAGTACTTC.